At least ten counts were recorded for the clone carrying this TCR beta chain. The target antigen is unknown. The read falls 3 residues short of the CDR3 end, and the missing part is taken from the germline J gene. This sample was included in a study of T cell clonality in common variable immunodeficiency. Overall study findings and caveats: In common variable immunodeficiency, TCR beta chains reportedly carried fewer deletions and N-nucleotide insertions. TCRbeta clonality was increased in CVID versus healthy controls. Fewer TCRbeta clones were shared among CVID subjects than controls.

Germline CDR1 LNHDA, CDR2 SQIVND (reference sequence). The CDR3 length is 15 residues. The V gene lost 5 bases and the J gene lost 1 base, with 14 bases spanning the gap. TCRdb's table, derived via immunoSEQ multiplex PCR, lists solely in-frame clones and lacks some. The data show about 31,000 clones, none appearing only once, with around 4% held by the ten largest. This rearrangement joins TRBV19 to TRBJ1-1, with D possibly TRBD1 on 5 matching bases. This clonotype originated in a person aged 18 to 69 in good health. The specimen was peripheral blood mononuclear cells. The chain's CDR3 is CASSFEGASNTEAFF. Incomplete CDR3 DNA: TGTGCCAGTAGTTTCGAAGGGGCCTCGAACACTGAA.